A selection of T cell receptor beta chains follows, all from one sample in a study of blood T cell repertoires in COVID-19. Produced via immunoSEQ multiplex PCR; TCRdb's table is partial and in-frame only. This sample yields around 50,000 clones, of which roughly 91% are seen a single time; over 7.5% belongs to the top ten. Material: peripheral blood. All receptors come from a man aged 50 to 60 with active COVID-19. Both conserved end residues are part of each CDR3. D genes are given only for firm matches. Size tells how often a clone was seen (once, few, many) or the class of an expanded clone, and some rows leave it out.

v_gene	j_gene	d_gene	abundance	CDR3aa	CDR3nt
TRBV5-1	TRBJ1-5	.	.	CASSLGLSNQPQHF	TGCGCCAGCAGCTTGGGACTGTCAAATCAGCCCCAGCATTTT
TRBV12-3/TRBV12-4	TRBJ2-3	.	.	CASSYTDTQYF	TGTGCCAGCAGCTACACAGATACGCAGTATTTT
TRBV27	TRBJ1-3	.	.	CASRSGGADGNTIYF	TGTGCCAGCCGCTCCGGGGGGGCAGACGGAAACACCATATATTTT
TRBV28	TRBJ2-7	.	.	CASSRGKSEQYF	TGTGCCAGCAGTCGGGGAAAAAGCGAGCAGTACTTC
TRBV19	TRBJ1-2	.	.	CASWLGGSYGYTF	TGTGCCAGTTGGCTGGGGGGGTCCTATGGCTACACCTTC
TRBV28	TRBJ1-5	.	.	CAARYSNQPQHF	TGTGCAGCGCGGTATAGCAATCAGCCCCAGCATTTT
TRBV7-8	TRBJ2-7	.	.	CASSSDWSSYEQYF	TGTGCCAGCAGCTCAGACTGGAGCTCCTACGAGCAGTACTTC
TRBV4-2	TRBJ2-3	.	.	CASSPGRGQRDTDTQYF	TGTGCCAGCAGCCCGGGGCGGGGCCAAAGGGACACAGATACGCAGTATTTT
TRBV7-2	TRBJ2-2	.	.	CASSPQTGELFF	TGTGCCAGCAGCCCACAAACCGGGGAGCTGTTTTTT
TRBV3-1/TRBV3-2	TRBJ2-4	TRBD2	once	CASSQARLAGAVGIQYF	TGTGCCAGCAGCCAAGCTCGGCTAGCGGGGGCGGTAGGCATTCAGTACTTC
TRBV6-2/TRBV6-3	TRBJ2-7	TRBD2	.	CASSYPGLANEQYF	TGTGCCAGCAGTTACCCGGGACTAGCGAACGAGCAGTACTTC
TRBV13	TRBJ2-2	TRBD2	.	CASRGLAGGDDTGELFF	TGTGCCAGCAGGGGACTAGCGGGAGGCGACGACACCGGGGAGCTGTTTTTT
TRBV4-3	TRBJ2-1	TRBD2	.	CASSQAGTSGSQGQFF	TGCGCCAGCAGCCAAGCTGGGACTAGCGGGAGTCAGGGGCAGTTCTTC
TRBV4-3	TRBJ2-6	TRBD2	few	CASSPYGLAGVTVSGANVLTF	TGCGCCAGCAGCCCGTACGGGCTAGCGGGAGTGACGGTATCTGGGGCCAACGTCCTGACTTTC
TRBV5-6	TRBJ2-2	.	.	CASSLAEGSSPGELFF	TGTGCCAGCAGCTTGGCCGAAGGTAGCAGCCCCGGGGAGCTGTTTTTT
TRBV10-1	TRBJ2-1	TRBD2	.	CASSTGTSGIDEQFF	TGCGCCAGCAGCACCGGGACTAGCGGGATTGATGAGCAGTTCTTC
TRBV12-3/TRBV12-4	TRBJ2-2	.	.	CASGGANTGELFF	TGTGCCAGCGGGGGGGCCAACACCGGGGAGCTGTTTTTT
TRBV28	TRBJ1-2	TRBD1	once	CASSRTGEYGYTF	TGTGCCAGCAGTCGGACAGGGGAGTATGGCTACACCTTC
TRBV27	TRBJ2-6	TRBD1	.	CASTRNYRGRSGANVLTF	TGTGCCAGCACCCGGAACTACAGGGGGCGCTCTGGGGCCAACGTCCTGACTTTC
TRBV12-3/TRBV12-4	TRBJ2-6	.	.	CASSPGGANVLTF	TGTGCCAGCAGTCCCGGGGGGGCCAACGTCCTGACTTTC
TRBV19	TRBJ2-3	.	.	CASSMEASRDTQYF	TGTGCCAGTAGTATGGAGGCCAGCAGAGATACGCAGTATTTT
TRBV11-2	TRBJ1-2	.	once	CASSSWGGDGYTF	TGTGCCAGCAGCTCTTGGGGGGGAGATGGCTACACCTTC
TRBV5-1	TRBJ2-2	.	.	CASSLATTAVTGELFF	TGCGCCAGCAGCTTGGCTACGACAGCTGTCACCGGGGAGCTGTTTTTT
TRBV29-1	TRBJ2-1	TRBD2	.	CSAGLAEAEQFF	TGCAGCGCCGGGCTAGCGGAAGCAGAGCAGTTCTTC
TRBV24-1	TRBJ2-2	TRBD1	.	CATSDRQGANTGELFF	TGTGCCACCAGTGACCGACAGGGAGCGAACACCGGGGAGCTGTTTTTT
TRBV11-2	TRBJ1-2	.	.	CASTYSTDSSSFTF	TGTGCCAGCACCTATAGTACGGACAGCTCATCGTTCACCTTC
TRBV6-5	TRBJ2-1	.	.	CASSFTNNEQFF	TGTGCCAGCAGTTTCACTAACAATGAGCAGTTCTTC
TRBV28	TRBJ2-7	.	once	CATSGFEQYF	TGTGCCACGTCAGGGTTCGAGCAGTACTTC
TRBV30	TRBJ2-7	TRBD1	few	CAWSVPDRGVLGQYF	TGTGCCTGGAGTGTTCCGGACAGGGGGGTACTGGGGCAGTACTTC
TRBV3-1/TRBV3-2	TRBJ2-3	.	.	CASSRVGGATDTQYF	TGTGCCAGCAGCCGGGTGGGGGGGGCGACAGATACGCAGTATTTT
TRBV5-1	TRBJ2-5	TRBD2	.	CASSSHLQGGPETQYF	TGCGCCAGCAGCTCCCACCTCCAGGGAGGGCCAGAGACCCAGTACTTC
TRBV5-1	TRBJ2-7	TRBD1	few	CASSPGQGVGEQYF	TGCGCCAGCAGCCCGGGACAGGGGGTAGGCGAGCAGTACTTC
TRBV18	TRBJ2-7	TRBD1	.	CASSPPGQGAYEQYF	TGTGCCAGCTCACCACCGGGACAGGGGGCCTACGAGCAGTACTTC
TRBV5-1	TRBJ2-7	TRBD1	.	CASRGQGNYEQYF	TGCGCCAGCAGGGGACAGGGGAACTACGAGCAGTACTTC
TRBV7-3	TRBJ2-5	.	once	CASSPRLGSETQYF	TGTGCCAGCAGCCCCCGACTAGGGTCCGAGACCCAGTACTTC
TRBV6-1	TRBJ1-2	.	.	CASSEGGWTGYTF	TGTGCCAGCAGTGAAGGGGGCTGGACTGGCTACACCTTC
TRBV18	TRBJ2-7	.	.	CASSPPAGNYEQYF	TGTGCCAGCTCACCACCGGCGGGGAACTACGAGCAGTACTTC
TRBV14	TRBJ2-1	.	.	CASSHRNSYEQFF	TGTGCCAGCAGCCATAGAAACAGTTATGAGCAGTTCTTC
TRBV7-6	TRBJ2-2	TRBD2	.	CASTWSGASVGELFF	TGTGCCAGCACCTGGAGCGGGGCCTCGGTCGGGGAGCTGTTTTTT
TRBV27	TRBJ2-1	TRBD2	.	CASSLRVAGGRNEQFF	TGTGCCAGCAGTCTAAGAGTAGCGGGGGGGCGCAATGAGCAGTTCTTC
TRBV6-5	TRBJ2-1	TRBD2	.	CASRRLAGGDNEQFF	TGTGCCAGCAGGCGCCTAGCGGGAGGAGACAATGAGCAGTTCTTC
TRBV11-3	TRBJ2-5	.	few	CASSLGAHQETQYF	TGTGCCAGCAGCTTAGGCGCGCACCAAGAGACCCAGTACTTC
TRBV7-9	TRBJ2-7	TRBD1	once	CASSPPGDRGGEQYF	TGTGCCAGCAGCCCCCCCGGGGACAGGGGCGGCGAGCAGTACTTC
TRBV5-6	TRBJ2-2	TRBD1	.	CASSYTGTGSHGELFF	TGTGCCAGCAGCTATACCGGGACAGGGTCCCACGGGGAGCTGTTTTTT
TRBV5-1	TRBJ2-1	.	once	CASSLGASEAYNEQFF	TGCGCCAGCAGCCTAGGGGCATCAGAGGCCTACAATGAGCAGTTCTTC
TRBV30	TRBJ2-7	TRBD2	.	CAWSGGGRGYEQYF	TGTGCCTGGAGCGGGGGGGGAAGAGGCTACGAGCAGTACTTC
TRBV4-1	TRBJ2-5	.	.	CASSQEERRLETQYF	TGCGCCAGCAGCCAAGAGGAAAGGAGGTTGGAGACCCAGTACTTC
TRBV7-9	TRBJ2-5	TRBD1	.	CASRKTGGEETQYF	TGTGCCAGCAGAAAGACAGGGGGGGAAGAGACCCAGTACTTC
TRBV9	TRBJ2-1	.	once	CASSARGGKGEQFF	TGTGCCAGCAGCGCCCGCGGAGGGAAAGGTGAGCAGTTCTTC
TRBV19	TRBJ1-2	TRBD1	.	CASSPSGQTANYGYTF	TGTGCCAGTAGTCCCTCGGGACAGACTGCTAACTATGGCTACACCTTC
TRBV4-2	TRBJ2-1	.	.	CASSQGEFNEQFF	TGTGCCAGCAGCCAAGGGGAGTTTAATGAGCAGTTCTTC
TRBV2	TRBJ2-7	TRBD1	.	CASSPEGQGTSEQYF	TGTGCCAGCAGTCCTGAGGGACAGGGGACCAGCGAGCAGTACTTC
TRBV28	TRBJ2-1	.	.	CASSSSRSSYNEQFF	TGTGCCAGCAGTTCCTCGCGGAGCTCCTACAATGAGCAGTTCTTC
TRBV4-3	TRBJ2-1	.	.	CASSQGTFRGNEQFF	TGCGCCAGCAGCCAAGGTACATTTAGGGGGAATGAGCAGTTCTTC